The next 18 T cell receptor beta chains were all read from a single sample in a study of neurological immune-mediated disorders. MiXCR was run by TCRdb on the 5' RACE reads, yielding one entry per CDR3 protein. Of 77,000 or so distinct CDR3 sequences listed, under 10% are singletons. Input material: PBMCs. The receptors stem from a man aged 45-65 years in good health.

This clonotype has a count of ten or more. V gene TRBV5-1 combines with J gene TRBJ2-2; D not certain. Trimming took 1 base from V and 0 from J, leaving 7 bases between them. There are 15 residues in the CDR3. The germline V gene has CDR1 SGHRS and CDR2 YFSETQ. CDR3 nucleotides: TGCGCCAGCAGCTTGTCCACTGCGAACACCGGGGAGCTGTTTTTT. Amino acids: CASSLSTANTGELFF.

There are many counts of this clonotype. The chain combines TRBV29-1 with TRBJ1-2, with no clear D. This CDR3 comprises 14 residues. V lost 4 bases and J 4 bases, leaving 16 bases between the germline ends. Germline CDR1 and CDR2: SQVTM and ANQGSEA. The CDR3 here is CSVGSEKEVYGYTF. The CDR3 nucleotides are TGCAGCGTTGGTTCTGAGAAAGAAGTCTATGGCTACACCTTC.

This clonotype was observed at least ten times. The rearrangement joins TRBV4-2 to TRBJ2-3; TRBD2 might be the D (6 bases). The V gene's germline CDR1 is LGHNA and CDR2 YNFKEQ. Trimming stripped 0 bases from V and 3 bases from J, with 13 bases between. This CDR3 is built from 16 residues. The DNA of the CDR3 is TGTGCCAGCAGCCAAGATCTAAGGCGGGGAACAGATACGCAGTATTTT. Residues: CASSQDLRRGTDTQYF.

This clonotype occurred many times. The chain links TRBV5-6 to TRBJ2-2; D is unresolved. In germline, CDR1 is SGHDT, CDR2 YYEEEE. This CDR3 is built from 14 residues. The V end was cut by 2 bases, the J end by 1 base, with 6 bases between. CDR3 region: CASSLNRNTGELFF. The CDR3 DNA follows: TGTGCCAGCAGCTTAAATAGGAACACCGGGGAGCTGTTTTTT.

In DNA, the CDR3 is TGTGCCAGCAGCCTCGGGGCAGCCCGGGAGACCCAGTACTTC. It is translated as CASSLGAARETQYF. The chain links TRBV7-2 to TRBJ2-5; either TRBD1 or TRBD2 may supply D (5 bases each). V gave up 5 bases and J gave up 5 bases, with 15 bases separating them. The CDR3 has 14 residues. Looked up from germline, CDR1 is SGHTA and CDR2 is FQGNSA.

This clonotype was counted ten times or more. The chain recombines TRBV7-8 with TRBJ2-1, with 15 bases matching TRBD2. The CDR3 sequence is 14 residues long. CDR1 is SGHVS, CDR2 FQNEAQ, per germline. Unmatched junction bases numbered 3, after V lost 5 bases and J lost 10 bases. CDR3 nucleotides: TGTGCCAGCAGCATGGGGACTAGCGGGGGGGAGCAGTTCTTC. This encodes CASSMGTSGGEQFF.

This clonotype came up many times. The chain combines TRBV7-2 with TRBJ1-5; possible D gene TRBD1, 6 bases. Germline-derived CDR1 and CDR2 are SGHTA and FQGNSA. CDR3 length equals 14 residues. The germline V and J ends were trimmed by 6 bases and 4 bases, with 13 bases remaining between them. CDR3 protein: CASRPDRSNQPQHF. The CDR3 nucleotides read TGTGCCAGCAGACCAGACAGGTCGAATCAGCCCCAGCATTTT.

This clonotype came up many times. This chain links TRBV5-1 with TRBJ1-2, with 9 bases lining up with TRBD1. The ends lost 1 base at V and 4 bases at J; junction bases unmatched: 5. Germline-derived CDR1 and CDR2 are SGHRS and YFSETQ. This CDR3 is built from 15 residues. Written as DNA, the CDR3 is TGCGCCAGCAGCTTGACTCCGGGACAGGGCTATGGCTACACCTTC. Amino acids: CASSLTPGQGYGYTF.

Here the CDR3 reads CSVGTTTNTGELFF. The CDR3 region has the DNA TGCAGCGTCGGGACTACTACGAACACCGGGGAGCTGTTTTTT. J is TRBJ2-2 and V is TRBV29-1; 7 bases match TRBD2. With 6 bases clipped from V and 0 bases from J, the junction kept 4 bases outside the gene matches. Germline CDR1 is SQVTM and CDR2 is ANQGSEA. CDR3 length: 14 residues.

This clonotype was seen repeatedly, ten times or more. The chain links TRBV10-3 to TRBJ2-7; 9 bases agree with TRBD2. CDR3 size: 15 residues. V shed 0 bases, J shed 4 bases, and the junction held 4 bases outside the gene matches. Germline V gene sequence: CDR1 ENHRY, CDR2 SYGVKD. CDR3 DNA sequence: TGTGCCATCAGTGAGTCCCCTAGCGGGGTGTACGAGCAGTACTTC. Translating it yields CAISESPSGVYEQYF.

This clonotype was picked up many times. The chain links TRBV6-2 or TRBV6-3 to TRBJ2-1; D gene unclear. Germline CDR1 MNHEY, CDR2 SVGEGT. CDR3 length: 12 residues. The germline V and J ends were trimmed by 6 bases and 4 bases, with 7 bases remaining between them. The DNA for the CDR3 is TGTGCCAGCAGCCTAATTTACAATGAGCAGTTCTTC. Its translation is CASSLIYNEQFF.

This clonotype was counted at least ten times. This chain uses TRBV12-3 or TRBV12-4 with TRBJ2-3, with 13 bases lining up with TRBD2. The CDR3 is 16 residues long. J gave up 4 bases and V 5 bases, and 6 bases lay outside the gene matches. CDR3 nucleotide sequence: TGTGCCAGCAGTCAAGGACTAGCGGGAGATGCAGATACGCAGTATTTT. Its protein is CASSQGLAGDADTQYF.

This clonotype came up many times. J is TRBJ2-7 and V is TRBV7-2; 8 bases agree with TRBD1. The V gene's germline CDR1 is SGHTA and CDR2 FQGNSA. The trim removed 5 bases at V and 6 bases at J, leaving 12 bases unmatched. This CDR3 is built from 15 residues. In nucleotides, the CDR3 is TGTGCCAGCAGCCCGGACAGGGCAAGGGGGCTCGAGCAGTACTTC. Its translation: CASSPDRARGLEQYF.

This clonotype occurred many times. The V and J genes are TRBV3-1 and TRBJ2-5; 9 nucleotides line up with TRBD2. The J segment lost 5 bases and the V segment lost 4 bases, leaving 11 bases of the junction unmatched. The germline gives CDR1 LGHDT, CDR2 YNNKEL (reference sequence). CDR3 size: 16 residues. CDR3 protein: CASSPSFSGGGETQYF. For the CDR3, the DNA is TGTGCCAGCAGCCCGTCCTTTAGCGGGGGCGGGGAGACCCAGTACTTC.

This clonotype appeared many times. CDR3 in DNA: TGCGCCAGCAGCTCCCGCCGATCGGGGCCCACCTACAATGAGCAGTTCTTC. As protein: CASSSRRSGPTYNEQFF. The gene calls are TRBV5-1 and TRBJ2-1; either TRBD1 or TRBD2 may supply D (5 bases each). This CDR3 contains 17 residues. Germline CDR1 SGHRS, CDR2 YFSETQ. V lost 3 bases, J lost 2 bases, and 18 bases lay in between.

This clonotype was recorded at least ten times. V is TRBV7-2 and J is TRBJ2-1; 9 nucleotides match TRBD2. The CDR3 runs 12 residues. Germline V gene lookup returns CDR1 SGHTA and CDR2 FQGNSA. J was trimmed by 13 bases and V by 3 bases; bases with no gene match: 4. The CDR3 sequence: CASSLVSGSQFF. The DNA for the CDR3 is TGTGCCAGCAGCTTGGTTAGCGGGAGCCAGTTCTTC.

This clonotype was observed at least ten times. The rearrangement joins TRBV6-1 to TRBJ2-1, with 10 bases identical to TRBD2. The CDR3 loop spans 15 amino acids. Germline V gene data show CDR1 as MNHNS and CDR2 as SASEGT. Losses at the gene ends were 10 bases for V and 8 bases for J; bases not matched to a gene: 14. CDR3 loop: CAIPAFSGRIDEQFF. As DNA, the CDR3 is TGTGCCATCCCAGCTTTTAGCGGGAGGATCGATGAGCAGTTCTTC.

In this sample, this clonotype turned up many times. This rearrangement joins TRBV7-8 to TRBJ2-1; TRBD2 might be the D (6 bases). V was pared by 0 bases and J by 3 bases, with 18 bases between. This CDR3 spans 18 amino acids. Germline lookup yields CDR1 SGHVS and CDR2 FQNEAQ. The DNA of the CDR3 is TGTGCCAGCAGCTTAGCGTTTCTGCTAGCGTCTGACTACAATGAGCAGTTCTTC. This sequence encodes CASSLAFLLASDYNEQFF.